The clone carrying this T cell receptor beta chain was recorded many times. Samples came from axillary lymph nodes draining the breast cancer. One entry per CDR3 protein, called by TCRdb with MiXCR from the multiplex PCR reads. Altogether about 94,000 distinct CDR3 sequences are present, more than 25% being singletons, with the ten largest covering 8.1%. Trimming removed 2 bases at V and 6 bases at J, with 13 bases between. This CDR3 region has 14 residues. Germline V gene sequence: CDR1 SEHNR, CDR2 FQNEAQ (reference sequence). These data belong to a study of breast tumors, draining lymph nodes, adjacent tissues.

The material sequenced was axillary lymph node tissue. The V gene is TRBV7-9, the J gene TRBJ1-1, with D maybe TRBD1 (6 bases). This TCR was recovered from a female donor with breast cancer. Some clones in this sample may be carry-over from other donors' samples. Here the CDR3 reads CASSLWDNPPEAFF. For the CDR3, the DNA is TGTGCCAGCAGCTTATGGGACAATCCGCCTGAAGCTTTCTTT. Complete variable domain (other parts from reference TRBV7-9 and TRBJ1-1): DTGVSQNPRHKITKRGQNVTFRCDPISEHNRLYWYRQTLGQGPEFLTYFQNEAQLEKSRLLSDRFSAERPKGSFSTLEIQRTEQGDSAMYLCASSLWDNPPEAFFGQGTRLTVV.